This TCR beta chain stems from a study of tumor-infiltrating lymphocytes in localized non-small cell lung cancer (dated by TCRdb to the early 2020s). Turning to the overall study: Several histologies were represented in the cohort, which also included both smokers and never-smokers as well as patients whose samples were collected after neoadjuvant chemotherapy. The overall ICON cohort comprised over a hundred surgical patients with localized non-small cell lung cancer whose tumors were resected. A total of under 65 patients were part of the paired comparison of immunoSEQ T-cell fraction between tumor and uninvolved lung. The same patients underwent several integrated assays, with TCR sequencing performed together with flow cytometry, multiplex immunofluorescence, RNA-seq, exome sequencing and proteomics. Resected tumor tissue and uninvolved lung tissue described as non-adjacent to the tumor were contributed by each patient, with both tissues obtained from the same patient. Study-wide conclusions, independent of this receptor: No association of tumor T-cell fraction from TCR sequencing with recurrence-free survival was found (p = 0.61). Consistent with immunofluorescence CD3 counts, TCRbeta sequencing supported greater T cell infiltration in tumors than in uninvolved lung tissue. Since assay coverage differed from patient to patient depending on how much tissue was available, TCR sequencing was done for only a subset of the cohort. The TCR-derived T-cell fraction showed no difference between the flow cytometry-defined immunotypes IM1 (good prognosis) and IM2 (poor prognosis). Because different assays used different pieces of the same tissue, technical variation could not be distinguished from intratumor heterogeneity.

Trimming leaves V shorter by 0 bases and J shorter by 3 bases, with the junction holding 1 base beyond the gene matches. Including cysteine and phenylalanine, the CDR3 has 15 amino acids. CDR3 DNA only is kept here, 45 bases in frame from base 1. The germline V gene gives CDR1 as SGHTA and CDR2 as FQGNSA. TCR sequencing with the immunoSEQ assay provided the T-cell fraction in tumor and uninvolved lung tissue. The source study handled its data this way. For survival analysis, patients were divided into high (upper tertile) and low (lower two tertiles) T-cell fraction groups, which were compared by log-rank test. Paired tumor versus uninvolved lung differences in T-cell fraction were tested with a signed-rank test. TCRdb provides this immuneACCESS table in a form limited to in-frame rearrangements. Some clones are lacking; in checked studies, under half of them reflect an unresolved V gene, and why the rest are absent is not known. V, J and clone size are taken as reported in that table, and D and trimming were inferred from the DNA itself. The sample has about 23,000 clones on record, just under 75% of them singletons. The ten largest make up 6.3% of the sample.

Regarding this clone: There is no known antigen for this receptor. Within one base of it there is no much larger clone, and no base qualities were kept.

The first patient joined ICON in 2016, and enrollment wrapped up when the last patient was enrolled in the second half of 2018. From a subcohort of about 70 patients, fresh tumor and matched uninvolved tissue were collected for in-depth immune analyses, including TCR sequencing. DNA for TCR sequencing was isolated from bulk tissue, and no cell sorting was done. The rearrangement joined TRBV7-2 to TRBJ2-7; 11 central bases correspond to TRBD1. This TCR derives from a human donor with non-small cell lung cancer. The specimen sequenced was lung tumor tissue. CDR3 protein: CASSLAGTGGYEQYF. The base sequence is TGTGCCAGCAGCTTAGCAGGGACAGGGGGCTACGAGCAGTACTTC.